This entry features one T cell receptor beta chain sequence. The data were taken from a study of technical replicates of blood from several donors. The CDR3 spans 15 residues. V shed 5 bases and J shed 2 bases, with 16 bases lying between them. Germline assignment: CDR1 MNHEY and CDR2 SMNVEV (reference sequence). TCRdb's table, derived via immunoSEQ multiplex PCR, lists solely in-frame clones and lacks some. The data show about 97,000 clones, with 96% seen just once and approximately 0.2% held by the top ten. The V gene is TRBV27, the J gene TRBJ2-7; the D gene is possibly TRBD2 (5 bases). The sequence was obtained from a human donor in good health. The sample taken for sequencing was T cells isolated from PBMCs. CDR3 in amino acids: CASSVRGERTYEQYF. As DNA, the CDR3 is TGTGCCAGCAGTGTCCGTGGGGAGCGAACCTACGAGCAGTACTTC.